One sample yielded the 20 T cell receptor beta chains listed below, sequenced in a study of T cell responses to AZD1222 COVID-19 vaccine. Assay used: immunoSEQ multiplex PCR; TCRdb lists only in-frame clones, some missing. This sample has 95,000 to 150,000 clones, with about 90% found just once. This material consisted of peripheral blood, taken 28 days after the second AZD1222 dose. The receptors originated from an adult who received the AZD1222 COVID-19 vaccine.

V and J are TRBV20-1 and TRBJ2-7; D is unresolved. The germline gives CDR1 DFQATT, CDR2 SNEGSKA (reference sequence). There are 13 residues in the CDR3. With 3 bases removed from V and 0 bases from J, the gap between germline ends came to 9 bases. Here the CDR3 DNA reads TGCAGTGCTAGTGACGGCCGCTCCTACGAGCAGTACTTC. It yields the protein CSASDGRSYEQYF.

The J gene is TRBJ1-5, the V gene TRBV6-5; TRBD1 aligns across 8 bases. The CDR3 is 14 residues long. Germline V CDR1 and CDR2: MNHEY, SVGAGI. The J segment lost 12 bases and the V segment lost 2 bases, leaving 9 bases of the junction unmatched. The CDR3 DNA reads TGTGCCAGCAGTTACGAGCCGAGGACAGGGATCCAGCATTTT. It translates to CASSYEPRTGIQHF.

V is TRBV5-1 and J is TRBJ2-2; 7 nucleotides line up with TRBD2. Germline CDR1 SGHRS, CDR2 YFSETQ. J lost 5 bases, V lost 0 bases, and 7 bases had no gene match. The CDR3 consists of 16 residues. CDR3 sequence reads: CASSLGGLGRTGELFF. CDR3 DNA sequence: TGCGCCAGCAGCTTGGGTGGACTAGGGAGGACCGGGGAGCTGTTTTTT.

This sequence joins TRBV11-3 and TRBJ1-6; 7 bases align to TRBD1. V lost 4 bases and J lost 7; bases outside the gene matches: 13. The CDR3 consists of 17 residues. Germline V gives CDR1 SGHNT, CDR2 YENEEA. The CDR3 here is CASSSTRDSVMNSPLHF. In DNA form, the CDR3 reads TGTGCCAGCAGCTCTACCCGGGACAGCGTCATGAATTCACCCCTCCACTTT.

The chain uses TRBV6-1 and TRBJ2-7, with 7 positions matching TRBD2. The CDR3 has 15 residues. Trimming at V came to 0 bases and at J to 5 bases, leaving 7 bases not matched to a gene. CDR1 is MNHNS and CDR2 is SASEGT in the germline V gene. In DNA, the CDR3 is TGTGCCAGCAGTGAAGCCGGGAGGACCCGTAACGAGCAGTACTTC. It codes for CASSEAGRTRNEQYF.

The V call is TRBV10-2, the J call TRBJ2-7; 14 bases are shared with TRBD2. The CDR3 is made up of 15 amino acids. Germline trimming cut 6 bases from V and 4 bases from J; bases unmatched to any gene: 5. The germline V gene has CDR1 WSHSY and CDR2 SAAADI. As DNA, the CDR3 is TGCGCCAGCAGGACGACTAGCGGGGGGGCTTACGAGCAGTACTTC. Its translation is CASRTTSGGAYEQYF.

J is TRBJ2-2 and V is TRBV3-1 (or the pseudogene TRBV3-2), with 9 bases matching TRBD1. In germline, CDR1 is LGHDT, CDR2 YNNKEL (reference sequence). The CDR3 consists of 15 residues. Trimming removed 4 bases from V and 5 bases from J; junction bases left unmatched: 5. Here the CDR3 DNA reads TGTGCCAGCAGCCTTGGGACAGGGAAAACCGGGGAGCTGTTTTTT. This translates into CASSLGTGKTGELFF.

J is TRBJ1-1 and V is TRBV19; a weak D match, TRBD1 (5 bases). Germline V lookup: CDR1 LNHDA, CDR2 SQIVND (reference sequence). This CDR3 has 17 residues. The germline V and J ends were trimmed by 2 bases and 5 bases, with 21 bases remaining between them. CDR3 in amino acids: CASSIPAGSRGYTEAFF. DNA for the CDR3: TGTGCCAGTAGTATACCGGCAGGGAGCCGTGGGTATACTGAAGCTTTCTTT.

V gene TRBV20-1 combines with J gene TRBJ1-1, with no clear D. Trimming cost V 4 bases and J 6 bases, with 9 bases left between them. Germline CDR1 is DFQATT and CDR2 is SNEGSKA (reference sequence). CDR3 size: 11 residues. The chain's CDR3 is CSAISSPEAFF. CDR3 coding DNA: TGCAGTGCTATTTCGTCCCCTGAAGCTTTCTTT.

The chain joins TRBV3-1 (or the pseudogene TRBV3-2) to TRBJ1-3; the D is unclear. The CDR3 totals 15 residues. The germline V gene encodes CDR1 LGHDT and CDR2 YNNKEL (reference sequence). V was clipped by 0 bases and J by 0 bases, with 6 bases between them. The CDR3 loop reads CASSQDTSSGNTIYF. The DNA for the CDR3 is TGTGCCAGCAGCCAAGATACCAGCTCTGGAAACACCATATATTTT.

The table lists this clone with a count of one. The rearrangement links TRBV10-3 to TRBJ2-1; no clear D. The V end was cut by 3 bases, the J end by 3 bases, with 18 bases between. This CDR3 has 17 residues. The germline gives CDR1 ENHRY, CDR2 SYGVKD. Here the CDR3 DNA reads TGTGCCATCAGTGATACCCAGGCAAAATCCATCTACAATGAGCAGTTCTTC. Translation: CAISDTQAKSIYNEQFF.

The chain couples TRBV5-1 to TRBJ1-6; D is perhaps TRBD1 (5 bases). Looked up from germline, CDR1 is SGHRS and CDR2 is YFSETQ. The CDR3 totals 14 residues. Trimming took off 0 bases at V and 11 bases at J, with 12 bases between the two ends. The CDR3 here is CASSLDEGRPPLHF. CDR3 DNA sequence: TGCGCCAGCAGCTTGGATGAGGGGCGACCACCCCTCCACTTT.

CDR3 in amino acids: CASRGTSGGANTGELFF. The CDR3 coding sequence is TGCGCCAGCAGAGGGACTAGCGGGGGAGCGAACACCGGGGAGCTGTTTTTT. The chain recombines TRBV10-1 with TRBJ2-2, with 14 bases aligning to TRBD2. The length of the CDR3 is 17 residues. CDR1 and CDR2 from the germline V gene are WNHNN and SYGVQD (reference sequence). The V and J ends lost 6 bases and 0 bases, in that order; junction bases with no gene match: 3.

The rearrangement joins TRBV5-4 to TRBJ2-7, with 10 bases fitting TRBD2. The V gene end was trimmed by 0 bases and the J gene end by 5 bases; junction bases not matched to a gene: 5. Germline CDR1 and CDR2: SGHNT and YYREEE (reference sequence). This CDR3 region has 15 residues. The CDR3 loop reads CASSLASSGRHEQYF. The CDR3 nucleotides read TGTGCCAGCAGCTTGGCTTCTAGCGGGAGACACGAGCAGTACTTC.

The chain has TRBV28 and TRBJ2-7; D may be TRBD1 or TRBD2 (5 bases each). Germline loops: CDR1 MDHEN, CDR2 SYDVKM. The CDR3 sequence is 16 residues long. Trimming stripped 7 bases from V and 3 bases from J, with 22 bases between. This CDR3 reads CASTTQGERRDYEQYF. As DNA, the CDR3 is TGTGCCAGCACCACCCAGGGTGAGCGGAGAGACTACGAGCAGTACTTC.

This chain uses TRBV11-1 with TRBJ1-2, with D possibly matching TRBD1 (5 bases). V was clipped by 5 bases and J by 6 bases, with 13 bases between them. Per germline, CDR1 SGHAT and CDR2 FQDESV (reference sequence). The length of the CDR3 is 13 residues. The CDR3 spells CASSTQGLDGYTF. As DNA, the CDR3 is TGTGCCAGCAGCACCCAGGGACTAGATGGCTACACCTTC.

The J gene is TRBJ1-1, the V gene TRBV18; D remains unclear. Germline lookup yields CDR1 KGHSH and CDR2 LQKENI. Trimming took 3 bases from V and 1 from J, leaving 12 bases between them. This CDR3 spans 15 amino acids. In DNA, the CDR3 is TGTGCCAGCTCACCCGGCGTGGGAACGAACACTGAAGCTTTCTTT. Translated, it gives CASSPGVGTNTEAFF. Variable domain in full (rest from reference TRBV18 and TRBJ1-1): NAGVMQNPRHLVRRRGQEARLRCSPMKGHSHVYWYRQLPEEGLKFMVYLQKENIIDESGMPKERFSAEFPKEGPSILRIQQVVRGDSAAYFCASSPGVGTNTEAFFGQGTRLTVV.

This chain's CDR3 is CASSQGGSPYSYEQYF. The CDR3 coding sequence is TGTGCCAGCTCACAGGGAGGCTCACCCTACTCCTACGAGCAGTACTTC. This chain links TRBV18 with TRBJ2-7; D is possibly TRBD2 (6 bases). V was shortened by 4 bases and J by 0 bases, with 16 bases between the two germline ends. Germline CDR1 KGHSH, CDR2 LQKENI. The CDR3 is 16 residues long.

V usage is TRBV18 and J usage is TRBJ1-2; 8 nucleotides agree with TRBD1. Germline lookup yields CDR1 KGHSH and CDR2 LQKENI. J was trimmed by 3 bases and V by 4 bases; bases with no gene match: 4. The CDR3 runs to 14 residues. The CDR3 coding sequence is TGTGCCAGCTCACGGGGACAGGAGGACTATGGCTACACCTTC. It codes for CASSRGQEDYGYTF. Combining the CDR3 with reference TRBV18 and TRBJ1-2 gives the whole variable domain NAGVMQNPRHLVRRRGQEARLRCSPMKGHSHVYWYRQLPEEGLKFMVYLQKENIIDESGMPKERFSAEFPKEGPSILRIQQVVRGDSAAYFCASSRGQEDYGYTFGSGTRLTVV.

The chain couples TRBV7-9 to TRBJ1-6, with a weak D call TRBD1 (6 bases). With 7 bases removed from V and 5 bases from J, the gap between germline ends came to 18 bases. CDR3 size: 16 residues. Germline lookup yields CDR1 SEHNR and CDR2 FQNEAQ (reference sequence). CDR3: CASTPLVQGNNSPLHF. CDR3 DNA sequence: TGTGCCAGCACCCCCCTGGTACAGGGAAATAATTCACCCCTCCACTTT.